Presented here are 16 T cell receptor beta chains from one specimen sequenced in a study of graft-versus-host responses after intestinal transplantation. Produced via immunoSEQ multiplex PCR; TCRdb's table is partial and in-frame only. Here the sample spans approximately 58,000 clones, 90% to 95% being singletons. The sample here was PBMCs, taken 118 days after intestinal transplantation. The receptors come from a human patient who received an intestinal transplant, so some T cells may come from the graft donor.

J is TRBJ1-4 and V is TRBV28, with 8 bases identical to TRBD1. Germline-derived CDR1 and CDR2 are MDHEN and SYDVKM. This CDR3 comprises 15 residues. V was pared by 3 bases and J by 12 bases, with 12 bases of the junction left unmatched. The CDR3 coding sequence is TGTGCCAGCAGTTTCGAGGACAGGGAAAGCCGGGAACTGTTTTTT. Its protein is CASSFEDRESRELFF. The complete variable domain, with remaining parts taken from reference TRBV28 and TRBJ1-4, reads DVKVTQSSRYLVKRTGEKVFLECVQDMDHENMFWYRQDPGLGLRLIYFSYDVKMKEKGDIPEGYSVSREKKERFSLILESASTNQTSMYLCASSFEDRESRELFFGSGTQLSVL.

The chain couples TRBV7-9 to TRBJ2-5; D not resolved. Germline CDR1 reads SEHNR; CDR2 reads FQNEAQ (reference sequence). The CDR3 has 13 amino acids. V was cut by 2 bases and J by 0 bases, with 4 bases left in between. CDR3 DNA: TGTGCCAGCAGCTTAAACCACCAAGAGACCCAGTACTTC. Its translation: CASSLNHQETQYF. Together with reference TRBV7-9 and TRBJ2-5, the CDR3 gives the full variable domain: DTGVSQNPRHKITKRGQNVTFRCDPISEHNRLYWYRQTLGQGPEFLTYFQNEAQLEKSRLLSDRFSAERPKGSFSTLEIQRTEQGDSAMYLCASSLNHQETQYFGPGTRLLVL.

The CDR3 DNA follows: TGTGCCAGCAGTGCGGGGGGGAACAATCAGCCCCAGCATTTT. Its protein is CASSAGGNNQPQHF. The chain recombines TRBV25-1 with TRBJ1-5, with a possible D match to TRBD1 (5 bases). Looked up from germline, CDR1 is MGHDK and CDR2 is SYGVNS. Trimming shortened V by 4 bases and J by 3 bases, and 10 bases separated the two germline ends. The CDR3 totals 14 residues.

This chain uses TRBV7-9 with TRBJ2-2; D may be TRBD1 (5 bases). V shed 2 bases and J shed 6 bases, with 13 bases lying between them. The length of the CDR3 is 15 residues. From germline, CDR1 is SEHNR and CDR2 FQNEAQ (reference sequence). The chain's CDR3 is CASSLHGASAGELFF. CDR3 coding DNA: TGTGCCAGCAGCTTACATGGGGCGTCAGCCGGGGAGCTGTTTTTT. Together with reference TRBV7-9 and TRBJ2-2, the CDR3 gives the full variable domain: DTGVSQNPRHKITKRGQNVTFRCDPISEHNRLYWYRQTLGQGPEFLTYFQNEAQLEKSRLLSDRFSAERPKGSFSTLEIQRTEQGDSAMYLCASSLHGASAGELFFGEGSRLTVL.

The V gene is TRBV9, the J gene TRBJ2-3; D call uncertain. V shed 2 bases and J shed 6 bases, with 22 bases lying between them. Germline V gene sequence: CDR1 SGDLS, CDR2 YYNGEE. The CDR3 has 17 residues. CDR3 amino acids: CASSVDPPGSVVDTQYF. As DNA, the CDR3 is TGTGCCAGCAGCGTCGACCCCCCTGGCAGCGTGGTTGATACGCAGTATTTT.

The chain has TRBV7-6 and TRBJ2-7, with a tentative D call TRBD2 (5 bases). CDR3 size: 13 residues. Trimming stripped 3 bases from V and 7 bases from J, with 13 bases between. From germline, CDR1 is SGHVS and CDR2 FNYEAQ. CDR3 in amino acids: CASSFRLFAEQYF. In DNA, the CDR3 is TGTGCCAGCAGCTTTAGACTATTCGCGGAGCAGTACTTC.

The chain combines TRBV27 with TRBJ2-6; tentative D call: TRBD2 (6 bases). Germline assignment: CDR1 MNHEY and CDR2 SMNVEV (reference sequence). The CDR3 sequence is 18 residues long. The ends were cut back, 1 base at V and 2 bases at J, with 15 bases in the middle. The CDR3 here is CASSLWWEALPGANVLTF. The CDR3 coding sequence is TGTGCCAGCAGTTTATGGTGGGAGGCCCTCCCTGGGGCCAACGTCCTGACTTTC. The full variable domain, rest sourced from reference TRBV27 and TRBJ2-6, is EAQVTQNPRYLITVTGKKLTVTCSQNMNHEYMSWYRQDPGLGLRQIYYSMNVEVTDKGDVPEGYKVSRKEKRNFPLILESPSPNQTSLYFCASSLWWEALPGANVLTFGAGSRLTVL.

V and J are TRBV7-9 and TRBJ2-5; the D is unclear. The CDR3 has 12 residues. Trimming took 6 bases from V and 5 from J, leaving 10 bases between them. The V gene's germline CDR1 is SEHNR and CDR2 FQNEAQ (reference sequence). CDR3 in DNA: TGTGCCAGCAGGTTCCTAGGGGAGACCCAGTACTTC. Its translation is CASRFLGETQYF.

The chain joins TRBV27 to TRBJ1-5, with a weak D call TRBD1 (6 bases). Germline V gives CDR1 MNHEY, CDR2 SMNVEV (reference sequence). The CDR3 totals 18 residues. V was pared by 0 bases and J by 0 bases, with 15 bases between. The CDR3, as DNA: TGTGCCAGCAGTTTATCGGGGGCCCGACGAGATAGCAATCAGCCCCAGCATTTT. It is translated as CASSLSGARRDSNQPQHF.

This clone was seen only once. The chain recombines TRBV7-9 with TRBJ1-5; D may be TRBD1 (6 bases). Per germline, CDR1 SEHNR and CDR2 FQNEAQ (reference sequence). The CDR3 has 14 amino acids. Trimming took 5 bases from V and 7 from J, leaving 15 bases between them. The CDR3 protein is CASSPSEGEQPQHF. The CDR3 bases are TGTGCCAGCAGCCCTTCGGAGGGGGAACAGCCCCAGCATTTT. The full variable domain, rest sourced from reference TRBV7-9 and TRBJ1-5, is DTGVSQNPRHKITKRGQNVTFRCDPISEHNRLYWYRQTLGQGPEFLTYFQNEAQLEKSRLLSDRFSAERPKGSFSTLEIQRTEQGDSAMYLCASSPSEGEQPQHFGDGTRLSIL.

This sequence joins TRBV19 and TRBJ2-1; 11 nucleotides agree with TRBD2. The CDR3 runs 15 residues. Unmatched junction bases numbered 4, after V lost 5 bases and J lost 4 bases. The germline gives CDR1 LNHDA, CDR2 SQIVND (reference sequence). As DNA, the CDR3 is TGTGCCAGTAGTTTTAGCGGGGGGGAATACAATGAGCAGTTCTTC. Its protein is CASSFSGGEYNEQFF.

The chain couples TRBV7-6 to TRBJ2-3, with 8 bases fitting TRBD1. The J segment lost 0 bases and the V segment lost 5 bases, leaving 7 bases of the junction unmatched. CDR1 is SGHVS, CDR2 FNYEAQ, per germline. This CDR3 is 16 amino acids long. The CDR3 DNA reads TGTGCCAGCAGCCACCCGACAGGGGTCAGCACAGATACGCAGTATTTT. This sequence encodes CASSHPTGVSTDTQYF.

This sequence joins TRBV5-1 and TRBJ2-2; tentative D call: TRBD2 (5 bases). The V gene's germline CDR1 is SGHRS and CDR2 YFSETQ. V was cut by 0 bases and J by 0 bases, with 9 bases left in between. CDR3 length equals 16 residues. In DNA form, the CDR3 reads TGCGCCAGCAGCTTGGCTAGCAGAACGAACACCGGGGAGCTGTTTTTT. Encoded protein: CASSLASRTNTGELFF.

The V gene is TRBV7-3, the J gene TRBJ1-2; D is unresolved. Germline CDR1 reads SGHTA; CDR2 reads FQGTGA. Trimming shortened V by 5 bases and J by 1 base, and 14 bases separated the two germline ends. The CDR3 spans 15 residues. DNA for the CDR3: TGTGCCAGCAGCCCGCAGGATTTACATAACTATGGCTACACCTTC. Its translation is CASSPQDLHNYGYTF.

This chain uses TRBV4-2 with TRBJ2-7; D tentatively fits TRBD1 or TRBD2 (6 bases each). The CDR3 covers 18 residues. The V end was cut by 2 bases, the J end by 4 bases, with 24 bases between. Germline CDR1 LGHNA, CDR2 YNFKEQ. In DNA form, the CDR3 reads TGTGCCAGCAGCCAACCCTCCCTCGGGGGCAGGGCGGGGTACGAGCAGTACTTC. It translates to CASSQPSLGGRAGYEQYF.

This chain joins TRBV28 and TRBJ2-2, with TRBD2 matching over 9 bases. V lost 1 base, J lost 6 bases, and 3 bases stayed unmatched. Per the germline V gene, CDR1 is MDHEN and CDR2 is SYDVKM. There are 15 residues in the CDR3. The CDR3 spells CASSLFGTSSGELFF. The CDR3 DNA reads as TGTGCCAGCAGTTTATTCGGGACTAGCTCCGGGGAGCTGTTTTTT.